This record looks at one T cell receptor beta chain sequence and its context. Method: immunoSEQ multiplex PCR; TCRdb's copy keeps in-frame clones and lacks some. The data show over 70,000 clones, around 91% seen once. CDR1 and CDR2 (germline): LNHDA, SQIVND (reference sequence). CDR3 size: 15 residues. V trimming: 3 bases; J trimming: 5 bases; junction bases outside the gene matches: 8. This sample is part of a study of blood T cell repertoires in COVID-19. The V call is TRBV19, the J call TRBJ1-2; 8 nucleotides line up with TRBD1. Specimen: peripheral blood. The receptor comes from a man aged 18 to 35 with COVID-19, enrolled during active disease. CDR3 loop: CASSIRQGARYGYTF. The DNA for the CDR3 is TGTGCCAGTAGTATTCGGCAGGGGGCTCGATATGGCTACACCTTC.